Listed below are T cell receptor beta chains from one sample, sequenced in a study of blood T cell repertoires in COVID-19. TCRdb's table, derived via immunoSEQ multiplex PCR, lists solely in-frame clones and lacks some. This sample has around 78,000 clones, with approximately 90% found just once. The sample comprised PBMCs or T cells enriched from blood (not recorded which). Every receptor here comes from a woman aged 45 to 65 with acute COVID-19. Both conserved end residues are part of each CDR3. D genes are given only for firm matches. Clone size appears in some rows only: once, few, many, or a class for an expanded clone.

d_call clone_size j_call v_call cdr3_aa cdr3_nt
NA few TRBJ1-2 TRBV27 CASSPGGAWNGYTF TGTGCCAGCTCCCCCGGGGGTGCATGGAATGGCTACACCTTC
TRBD2 NA TRBJ2-7 TRBV29-1 CSVLPIRTSGRDEQYF TGCAGCGTTCTACCGATTAGGACTAGCGGGAGGGACGAGCAGTACTTC
NA NA TRBJ2-1 TRBV20-1 CSASLNRLGTPEFF TGCAGTGCTAGTCTAAATCGGCTAGGAACCCCCGAGTTCTTC
NA NA TRBJ2-5 TRBV12-3/TRBV12-4 CASTHGETQYF TGTGCCAGTACCCACGGGGAGACCCAGTACTTC
TRBD2 NA TRBJ2-7 TRBV4-3 CASSQSTSGWDEQYF TGCGCCAGCAGCCAATCGACTAGCGGGTGGGACGAGCAGTACTTC
NA NA TRBJ1-5 TRBV7-8 CASSLSRVYSNQPQHF TGTGCCAGCAGCTTATCCAGGGTGTATAGCAATCAGCCCCAGCATTTT
NA few TRBJ2-2 TRBV6-2/TRBV6-3 CASSSRVGELFF TGTGCCAGCAGTTCTCGTGTCGGGGAGCTGTTTTTT
TRBD1 NA TRBJ2-1 TRBV19 CASSIPGQRDEQFF TGTGCCAGTAGTATCCCGGGACAGCGAGATGAGCAGTTCTTC
NA NA TRBJ2-2 TRBV4-2 CASSQDPTRNTGELFF TGTGCCAGCAGCCAAGATCCAACTAGGAACACCGGGGAGCTGTTTTTT
TRBD1 once TRBJ1-1 TRBV7-8 CASSSRDSFMNTEAFF TGTGCCAGCAGCAGCCGGGACAGCTTTATGAACACTGAAGCTTTCTTT
NA NA TRBJ1-3 TRBV11-3 CASSYAQGRPGNTIYF TGTGCCAGCAGCTATGCCCAGGGGCGTCCTGGAAACACCATATATTTT
TRBD1 NA TRBJ1-5 TRBV5-6 CASSLNSGGYSNQPQHF TGTGCCAGCAGCTTGAATTCAGGGGGATATAGCAATCAGCCCCAGCATTTT
NA NA TRBJ2-1 TRBV7-2 CASSQVSGSYNEQFF TGTGCCAGCAGCCAGGTTAGCGGATCCTACAATGAGCAGTTCTTC
NA NA TRBJ2-5 TRBV9 CASSPRRGLLQETQYF TGTGCCAGCAGCCCCCGGCGAGGCCTACTACAAGAGACCCAGTACTTC
TRBD2 NA TRBJ2-4 TRBV27 CASSFTPPASGSIDKNIQYF TGTGCCAGCAGTTTCACTCCACCGGCTAGCGGGAGTATAGACAAAAACATTCAGTACTTC
TRBD2 NA TRBJ2-7 TRBV7-9 CASSLGLAGDEQYF TGTGCCAGCAGCTTAGGACTAGCGGGAGACGAGCAGTACTTC
TRBD1 NA TRBJ1-4 TRBV29-1 CSASSGQDEKLFF TGCAGCGCTTCTTCAGGACAGGATGAAAAACTGTTTTTT
TRBD2 NA TRBJ2-1 TRBV5-1 CASSFPPGLAGEGGKARGYNEQFF TGCGCCAGCAGCTTTCCTCCGGGACTAGCGGGAGAGGGGGGGAAGGCGCGGGGCTACAATGAGCAGTTCTTC
NA NA TRBJ1-1 TRBV7-8 CASTLRGETEAFF TGTGCCAGCACGCTGCGGGGTGAGACTGAAGCTTTCTTT
NA NA TRBJ2-3 TRBV5-1 CASTLARSTDTQYF TGCGCCAGCACCTTAGCGCGTAGCACAGATACGCAGTATTTT
NA NA TRBJ2-3 TRBV5-1 CASSYDREGTDTQYF TGCGCCAGCAGTTATGACAGGGAGGGCACAGATACGCAGTATTTT
NA NA TRBJ1-3 TRBV9 CASSVGQSGNTIYF TGTGCCAGCAGCGTAGGGCAGTCTGGAAACACCATATATTTT
TRBD1 NA TRBJ2-2 TRBV10-3 CAIRGQGHTGELFF TGTGCCATCCGGGGACAGGGCCATACCGGGGAGCTGTTTTTT
TRBD1 NA TRBJ2-2 TRBV29-1 CSVGTGGFTGELFF TGCAGCGTTGGGACAGGGGGCTTCACCGGGGAGCTGTTTTTT
NA few TRBJ1-2 TRBV24-1 CATSDPYYGYTF TGTGCCACCAGTGATCCTTACTATGGCTACACCTTC
TRBD1 NA TRBJ2-7 TRBV29-1 CSVEKDRGHEQYF TGCAGCGTTGAGAAGGACAGGGGGCACGAGCAGTACTTC
TRBD1 NA TRBJ1-4 TRBV7-3 CASSSPGTGNEKLFF TGTGCCAGCAGCTCCCCCGGGACAGGGAACGAAAAACTGTTTTTT
NA NA TRBJ1-1 TRBV29-1 CSVEAGSNTEAFF TGCAGCGTTGAAGCGGGGAGTAACACTGAAGCTTTCTTT
TRBD1 NA TRBJ1-2 TRBV7-2 CASSFGTGGHGYTF TGTGCCAGCAGCTTTGGGACAGGGGGCCATGGCTACACCTTC
TRBD1 NA TRBJ2-7 TRBV7-9 CASSPATGPYEQYF TGTGCCAGCAGTCCCGCGACAGGGCCATACGAGCAGTACTTC
TRBD2 NA TRBJ2-1 TRBV7-2 CASSSGLASYNEQFF TGTGCCAGCAGCTCGGGACTAGCTTCCTACAATGAGCAGTTCTTC
NA NA TRBJ2-7 TRBV3-1/TRBV3-2 CASSRRQGYEQYF TGTGCCAGCAGCCGACGCCAGGGGTACGAGCAGTACTTC